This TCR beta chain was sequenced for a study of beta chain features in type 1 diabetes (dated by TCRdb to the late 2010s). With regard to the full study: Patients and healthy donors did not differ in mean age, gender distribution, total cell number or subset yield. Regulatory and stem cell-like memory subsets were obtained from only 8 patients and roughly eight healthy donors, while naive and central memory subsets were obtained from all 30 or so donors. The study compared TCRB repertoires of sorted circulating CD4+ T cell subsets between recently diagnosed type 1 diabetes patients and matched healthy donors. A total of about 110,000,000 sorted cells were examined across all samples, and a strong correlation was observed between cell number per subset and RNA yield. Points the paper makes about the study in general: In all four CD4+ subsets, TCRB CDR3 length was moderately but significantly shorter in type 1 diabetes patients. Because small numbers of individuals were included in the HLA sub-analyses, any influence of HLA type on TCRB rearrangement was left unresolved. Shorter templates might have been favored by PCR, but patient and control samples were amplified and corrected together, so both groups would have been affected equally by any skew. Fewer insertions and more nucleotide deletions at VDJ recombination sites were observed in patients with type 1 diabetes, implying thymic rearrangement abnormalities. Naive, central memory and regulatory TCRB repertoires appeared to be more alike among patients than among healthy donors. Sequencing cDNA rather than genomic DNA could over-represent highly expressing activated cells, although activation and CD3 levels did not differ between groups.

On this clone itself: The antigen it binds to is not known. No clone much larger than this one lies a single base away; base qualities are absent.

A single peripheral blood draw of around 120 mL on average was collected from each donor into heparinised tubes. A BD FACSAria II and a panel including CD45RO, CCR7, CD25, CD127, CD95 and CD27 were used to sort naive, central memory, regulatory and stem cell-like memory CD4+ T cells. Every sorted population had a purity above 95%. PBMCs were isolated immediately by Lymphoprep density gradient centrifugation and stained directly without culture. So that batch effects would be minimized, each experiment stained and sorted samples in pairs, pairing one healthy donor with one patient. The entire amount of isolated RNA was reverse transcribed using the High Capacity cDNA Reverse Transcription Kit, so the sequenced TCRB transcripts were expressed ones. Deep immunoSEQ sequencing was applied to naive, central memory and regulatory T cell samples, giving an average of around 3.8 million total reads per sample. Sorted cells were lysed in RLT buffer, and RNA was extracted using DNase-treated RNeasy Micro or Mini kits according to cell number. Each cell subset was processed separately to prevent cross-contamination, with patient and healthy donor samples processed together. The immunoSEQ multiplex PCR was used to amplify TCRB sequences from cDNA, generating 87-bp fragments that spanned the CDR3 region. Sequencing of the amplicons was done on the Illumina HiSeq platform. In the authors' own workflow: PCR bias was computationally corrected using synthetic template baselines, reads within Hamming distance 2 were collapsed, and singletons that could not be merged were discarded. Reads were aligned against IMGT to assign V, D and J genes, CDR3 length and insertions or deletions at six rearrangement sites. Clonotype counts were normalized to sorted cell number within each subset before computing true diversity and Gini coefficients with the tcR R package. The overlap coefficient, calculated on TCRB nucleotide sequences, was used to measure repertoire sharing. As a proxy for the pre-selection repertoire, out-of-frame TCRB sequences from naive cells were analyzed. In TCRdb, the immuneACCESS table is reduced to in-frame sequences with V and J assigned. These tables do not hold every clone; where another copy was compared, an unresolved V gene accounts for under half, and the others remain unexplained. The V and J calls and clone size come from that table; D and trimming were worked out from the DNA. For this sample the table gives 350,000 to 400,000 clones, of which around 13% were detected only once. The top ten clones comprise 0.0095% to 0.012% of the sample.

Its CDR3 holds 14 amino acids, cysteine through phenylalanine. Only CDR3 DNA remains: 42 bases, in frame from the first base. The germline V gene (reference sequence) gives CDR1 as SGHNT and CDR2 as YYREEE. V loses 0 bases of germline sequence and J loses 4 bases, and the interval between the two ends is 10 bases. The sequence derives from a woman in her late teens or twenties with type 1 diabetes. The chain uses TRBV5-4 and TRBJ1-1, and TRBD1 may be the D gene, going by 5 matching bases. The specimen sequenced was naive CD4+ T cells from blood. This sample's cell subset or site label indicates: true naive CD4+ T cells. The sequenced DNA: TGTGCCAGCAGCTTGGCCAGGAGGGGCACTGAAGCTTTCTTT. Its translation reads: CASSLARRGTEAFF.